This T cell receptor (beta chain) was sequenced for a study of cytomegalovirus exposure and HLA in healthy donors. The wider study: A prior analysis found 117 million unique TCR beta sequences from around 190 million T cells. Study-level points and caveats: A missense DCLRE1C variant was associated with V- and J-gene trimming of TCR beta chains in a later analysis, and an independent cohort replicated the association. It was reported that the classifier diagnosed cytomegalovirus status with high specificity and sensitivity in both the original and validation cohorts. HLA allele associations emerged for around 15,000 TCR beta sequences in a later analysis, at 0.05 false discovery rate.

The PCR was carried out with 60 Vbeta primers and 13 Jbeta primers. Profiling relied on immunoSEQ multiplex PCR, and the TCRdb table lists in-frame clones only, not all of them. The table records 100,000 to 150,000 clones, 83% of them present only once. Worth noting for this clone: Its specificity is not known.

CDR1 SGHDT and CDR2 YYEEEE come from the germline V gene. This CDR3 has 18 residues. With V trimmed by 0 bases and J by 2 bases, 8 bases remained unmatched. V gene TRBV5-6 combines with J gene TRBJ2-3, with 11 bases that match TRBD2. Sequenced input: PBMCs. The TCR originated in a woman between 40 and 50 years old in good health and CMV-seropositive. CDR3 region: CASSLAGTSGANTDTQYF. The CDR3 DNA follows: TGTGCCAGCAGCTTGGCAGGGACTAGCGGAGCCAACACAGATACGCAGTATTTT.